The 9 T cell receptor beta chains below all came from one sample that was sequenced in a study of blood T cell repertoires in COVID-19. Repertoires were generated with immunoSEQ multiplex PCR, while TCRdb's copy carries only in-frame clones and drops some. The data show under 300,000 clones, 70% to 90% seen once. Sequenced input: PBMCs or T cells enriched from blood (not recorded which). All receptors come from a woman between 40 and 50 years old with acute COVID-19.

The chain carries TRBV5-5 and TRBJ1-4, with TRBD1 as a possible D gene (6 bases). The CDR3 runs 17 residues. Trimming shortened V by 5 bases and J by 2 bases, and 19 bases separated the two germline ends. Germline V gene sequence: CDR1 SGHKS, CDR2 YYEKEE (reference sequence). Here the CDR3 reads CASRTRTAEGTNEKLFF. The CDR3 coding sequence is TGTGCCAGCAGGACCCGGACAGCCGAGGGGACTAATGAAAAACTGTTTTTT.

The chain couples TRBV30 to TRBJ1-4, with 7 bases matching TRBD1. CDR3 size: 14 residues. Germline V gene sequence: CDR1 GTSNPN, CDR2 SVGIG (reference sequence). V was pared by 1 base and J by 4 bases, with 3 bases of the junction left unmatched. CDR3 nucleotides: TGTGCCTGGAGTGGGACAGGCATTAATGAAAAACTGTTTTTT. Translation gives CAWSGTGINEKLFF.

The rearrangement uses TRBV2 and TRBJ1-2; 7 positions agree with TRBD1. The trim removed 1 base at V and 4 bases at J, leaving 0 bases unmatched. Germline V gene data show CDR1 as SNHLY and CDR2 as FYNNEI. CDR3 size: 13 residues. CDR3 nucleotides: TGTGCCAGCAGTGAAGGGACAGGCTATGGCTACACCTTC. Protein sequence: CASSEGTGYGYTF.

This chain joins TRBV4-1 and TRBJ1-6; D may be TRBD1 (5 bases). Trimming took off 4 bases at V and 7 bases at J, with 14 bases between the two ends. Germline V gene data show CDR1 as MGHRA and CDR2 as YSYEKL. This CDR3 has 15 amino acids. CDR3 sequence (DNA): TGCGCCAGCAGCCTGACAGAAACGAAAAATTCACCCCTCCACTTT. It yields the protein CASSLTETKNSPLHF.

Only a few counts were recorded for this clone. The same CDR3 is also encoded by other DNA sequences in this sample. CDR3 loop: CATSERGTEAFF. Here the CDR3 DNA reads TGTGCCACCAGTGAAAGAGGGACTGAAGCTTTCTTT. V gene TRBV24-1 combines with J gene TRBJ1-1, with unresolved D. This CDR3 has 12 amino acids. V shed 4 bases and J shed 5 bases, with 7 bases lying between them. From germline, CDR1 is KGHDR and CDR2 SFDVKD.

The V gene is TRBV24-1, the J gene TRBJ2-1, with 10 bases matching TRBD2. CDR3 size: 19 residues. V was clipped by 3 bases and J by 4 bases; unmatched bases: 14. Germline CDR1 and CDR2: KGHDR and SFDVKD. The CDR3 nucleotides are TGTGCCACCAGTGATGCCTCCCCAGCGGGAGGGCCGGGGTACAATGAGCAGTTCTTC. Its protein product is CATSDASPAGGPGYNEQFF.

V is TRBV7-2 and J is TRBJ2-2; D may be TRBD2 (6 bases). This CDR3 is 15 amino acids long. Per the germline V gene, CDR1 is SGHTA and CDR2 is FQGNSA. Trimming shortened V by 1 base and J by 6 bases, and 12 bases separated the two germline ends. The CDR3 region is CASSLDGGRSGELFF. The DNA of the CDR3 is TGTGCCAGCAGCTTAGACGGGGGAAGGTCCGGGGAGCTGTTTTTT.

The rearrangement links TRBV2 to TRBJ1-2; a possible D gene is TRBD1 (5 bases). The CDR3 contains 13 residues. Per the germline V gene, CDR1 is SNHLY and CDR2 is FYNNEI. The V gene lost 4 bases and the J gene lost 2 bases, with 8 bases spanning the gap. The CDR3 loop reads CASSVQGNYGYTF. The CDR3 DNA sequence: TGTGCCAGCAGTGTGCAGGGCAACTATGGCTACACCTTC.

CDR3 in DNA: TGTGCCAGCAGCCAGGGGACCGGGGAGCTGTTTTTT. Translating gives CASSQGTGELFF. The chain links TRBV7-2 to TRBJ2-2; tentative D call: TRBD1 (6 bases). The germline V gene has CDR1 SGHTA and CDR2 FQGNSA. The CDR3 runs to 12 residues. The V end was cut by 5 bases, the J end by 5 bases, with 6 bases between.